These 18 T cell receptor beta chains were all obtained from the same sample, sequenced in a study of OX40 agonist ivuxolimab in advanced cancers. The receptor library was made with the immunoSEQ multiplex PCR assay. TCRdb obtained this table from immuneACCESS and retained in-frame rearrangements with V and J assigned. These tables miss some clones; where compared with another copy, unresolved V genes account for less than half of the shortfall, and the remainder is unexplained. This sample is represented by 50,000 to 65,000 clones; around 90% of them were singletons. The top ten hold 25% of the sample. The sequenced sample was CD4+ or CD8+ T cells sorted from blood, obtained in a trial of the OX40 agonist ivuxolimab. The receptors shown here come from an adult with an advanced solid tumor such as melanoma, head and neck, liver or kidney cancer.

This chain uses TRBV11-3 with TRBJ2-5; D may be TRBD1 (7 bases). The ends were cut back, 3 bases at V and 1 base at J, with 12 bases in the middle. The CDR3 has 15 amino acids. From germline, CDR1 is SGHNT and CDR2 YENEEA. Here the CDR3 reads CASSLQGGFQETQYF. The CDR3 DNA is TGTGCCAGCAGCTTGCAGGGGGGCTTCCAAGAGACCCAGTACTTC.

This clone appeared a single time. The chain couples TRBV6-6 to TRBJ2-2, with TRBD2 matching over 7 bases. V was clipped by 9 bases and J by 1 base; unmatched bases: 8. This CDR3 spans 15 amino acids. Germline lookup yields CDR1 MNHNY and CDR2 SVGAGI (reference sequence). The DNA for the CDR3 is TGTGCCAGTCAGGGTGGGACTATGAACACCGGGGAGCTGTTTTTT. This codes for CASQGGTMNTGELFF.

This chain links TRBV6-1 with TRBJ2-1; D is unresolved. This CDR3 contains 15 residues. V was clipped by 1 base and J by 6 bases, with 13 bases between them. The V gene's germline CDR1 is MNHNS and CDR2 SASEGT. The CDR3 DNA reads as TGTGCCAGCAGTGAAGTCCTTCTGACTTTCAATGAGCAGTTCTTC. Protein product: CASSEVLLTFNEQFF.

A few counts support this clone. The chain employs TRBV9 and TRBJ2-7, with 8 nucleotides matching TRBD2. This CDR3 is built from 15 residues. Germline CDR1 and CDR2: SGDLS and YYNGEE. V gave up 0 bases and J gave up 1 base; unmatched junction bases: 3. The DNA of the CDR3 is TGTGCCAGCAGCGTAGGGTCTAGCGGGTCCTACGAGCAGTACTTC. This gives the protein CASSVGSSGSYEQYF.

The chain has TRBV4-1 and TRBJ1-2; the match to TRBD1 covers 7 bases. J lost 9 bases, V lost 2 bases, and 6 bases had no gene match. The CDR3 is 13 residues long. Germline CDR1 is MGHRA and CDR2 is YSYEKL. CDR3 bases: TGCGCCAGCAGCCAACCGGGACAGCTGCGCTACACCTTC. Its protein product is CASSQPGQLRYTF.

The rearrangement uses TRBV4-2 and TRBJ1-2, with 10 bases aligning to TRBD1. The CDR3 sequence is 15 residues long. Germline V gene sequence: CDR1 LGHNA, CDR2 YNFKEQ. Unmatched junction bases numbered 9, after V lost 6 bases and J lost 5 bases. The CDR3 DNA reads TGTGCCAGCAGGCGGACAGGGGGGAACTCTTATGGCTACACCTTC. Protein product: CASRRTGGNSYGYTF.

CDR3 DNA: TGCGCCAGCAGCCAAGGACTAGCGGGAGGTTTGGAGACCCAGTACTTC. This gives the protein CASSQGLAGGLETQYF. V is TRBV4-3 and J is TRBJ2-5; 13 bases are a match to TRBD2. J gave up 5 bases and V 1 base, and 4 bases lay outside the gene matches. Germline assignment: CDR1 LGHNA and CDR2 YSLEER. This CDR3 has 16 amino acids.

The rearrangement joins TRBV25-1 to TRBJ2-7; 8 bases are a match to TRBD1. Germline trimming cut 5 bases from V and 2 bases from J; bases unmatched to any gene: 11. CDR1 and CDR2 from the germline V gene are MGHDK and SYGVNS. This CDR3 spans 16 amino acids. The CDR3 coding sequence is TGTGCCAGCAGTTCTCCAGGGGGCAGATTTACCTACGAGCAGTACTTC. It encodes CASSSPGGRFTYEQYF.

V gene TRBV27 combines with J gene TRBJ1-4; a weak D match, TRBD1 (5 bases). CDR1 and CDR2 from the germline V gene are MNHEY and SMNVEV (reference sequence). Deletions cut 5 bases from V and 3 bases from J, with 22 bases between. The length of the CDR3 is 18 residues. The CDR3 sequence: CASSHFVGTVQPNEKLFF. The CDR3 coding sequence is TGTGCCAGCAGTCATTTTGTTGGGACCGTACAACCTAATGAAAAACTGTTTTTT.

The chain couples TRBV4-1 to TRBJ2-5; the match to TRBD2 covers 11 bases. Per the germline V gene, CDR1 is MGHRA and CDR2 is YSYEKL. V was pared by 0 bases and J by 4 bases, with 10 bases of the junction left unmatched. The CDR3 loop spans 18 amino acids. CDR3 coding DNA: TGCGCCAGCAGCCAAGATCCACTAGCGGGAGAAGGTGGAGAGACCCAGTACTTC. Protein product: CASSQDPLAGEGGETQYF.

The CDR3 DNA follows: TGTGCCAGTAGTATCTACAGCAACTATGGCTACACCTTC. Translating gives CASSIYSNYGYTF. The V and J genes are TRBV19 and TRBJ1-2; D is uncertain. Germline CDR1 LNHDA, CDR2 SQIVND (reference sequence). The CDR3 loop spans 13 amino acids. Trimming took off 3 bases at V and 2 bases at J, with 7 bases between the two ends.

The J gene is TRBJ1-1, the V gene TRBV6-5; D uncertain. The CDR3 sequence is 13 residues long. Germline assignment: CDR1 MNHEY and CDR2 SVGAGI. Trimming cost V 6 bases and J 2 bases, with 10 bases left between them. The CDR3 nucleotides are TGTGCCAGCAGACCCTTCCTAAACACTGAAGCTTTCTTT. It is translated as CASRPFLNTEAFF.

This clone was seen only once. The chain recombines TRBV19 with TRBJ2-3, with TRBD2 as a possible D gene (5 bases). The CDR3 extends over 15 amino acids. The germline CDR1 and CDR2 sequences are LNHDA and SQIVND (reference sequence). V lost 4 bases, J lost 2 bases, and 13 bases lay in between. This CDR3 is CASSRTPDSTDTQYF. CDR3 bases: TGTGCCAGTAGTAGGACCCCGGACTCCACAGATACGCAGTATTTT.

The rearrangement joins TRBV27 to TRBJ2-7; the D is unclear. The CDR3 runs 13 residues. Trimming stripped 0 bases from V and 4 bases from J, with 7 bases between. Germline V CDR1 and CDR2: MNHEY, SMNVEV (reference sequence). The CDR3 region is CASSLSQQYEQYF. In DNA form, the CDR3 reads TGTGCCAGCAGTTTATCCCAACAGTACGAGCAGTACTTC.

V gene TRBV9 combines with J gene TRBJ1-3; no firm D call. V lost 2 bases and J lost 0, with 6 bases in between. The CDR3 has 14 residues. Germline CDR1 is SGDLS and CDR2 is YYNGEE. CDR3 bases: TGTGCCAGCAGCGTTACTCACTCTGGAAACACCATATATTTT. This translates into CASSVTHSGNTIYF.

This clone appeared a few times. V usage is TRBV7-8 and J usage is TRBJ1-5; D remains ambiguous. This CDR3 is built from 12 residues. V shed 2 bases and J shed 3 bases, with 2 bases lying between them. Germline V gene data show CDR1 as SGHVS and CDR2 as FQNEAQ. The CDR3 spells CASSLTNQPQHF. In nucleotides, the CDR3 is TGTGCCAGCAGCTTAACCAATCAGCCCCAGCATTTT.

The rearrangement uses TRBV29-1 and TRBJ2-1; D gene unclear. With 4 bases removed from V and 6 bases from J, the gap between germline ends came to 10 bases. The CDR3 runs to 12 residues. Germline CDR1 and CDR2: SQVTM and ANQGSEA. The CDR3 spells CSVVGLANEQFF. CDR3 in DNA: TGCAGCGTTGTAGGTCTGGCCAATGAGCAGTTCTTC.

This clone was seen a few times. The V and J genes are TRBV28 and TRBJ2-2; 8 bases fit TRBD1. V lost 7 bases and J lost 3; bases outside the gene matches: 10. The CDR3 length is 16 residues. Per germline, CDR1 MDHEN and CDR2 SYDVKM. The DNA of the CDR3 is TGTGCCAGCATCGCTCCGGACAGGGAGGACACCGGGGAGCTGTTTTTT. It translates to CASIAPDREDTGELFF. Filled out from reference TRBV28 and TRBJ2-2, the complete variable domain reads DVKVTQSSRYLVKRTGEKVFLECVQDMDHENMFWYRQDPGLGLRLIYFSYDVKMKEKGDIPEGYSVSREKKERFSLILESASTNQTSMYLCASIAPDREDTGELFFGEGSRLTVL.